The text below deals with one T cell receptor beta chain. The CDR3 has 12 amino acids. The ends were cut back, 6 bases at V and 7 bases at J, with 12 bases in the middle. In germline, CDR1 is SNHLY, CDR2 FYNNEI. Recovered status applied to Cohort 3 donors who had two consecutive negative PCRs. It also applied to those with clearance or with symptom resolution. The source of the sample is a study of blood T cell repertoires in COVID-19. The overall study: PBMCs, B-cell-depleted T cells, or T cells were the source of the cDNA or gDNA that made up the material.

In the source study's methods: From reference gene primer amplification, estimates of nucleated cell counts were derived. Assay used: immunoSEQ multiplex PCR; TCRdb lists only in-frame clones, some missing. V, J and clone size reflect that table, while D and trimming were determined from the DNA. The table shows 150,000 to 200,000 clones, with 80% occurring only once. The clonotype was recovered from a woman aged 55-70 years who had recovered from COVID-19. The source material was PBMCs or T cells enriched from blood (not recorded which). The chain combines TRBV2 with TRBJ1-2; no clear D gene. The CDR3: CASRTMRVGYTF. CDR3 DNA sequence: TGTGCCAGCAGGACCATGAGGGTTGGCTACACCTTC.